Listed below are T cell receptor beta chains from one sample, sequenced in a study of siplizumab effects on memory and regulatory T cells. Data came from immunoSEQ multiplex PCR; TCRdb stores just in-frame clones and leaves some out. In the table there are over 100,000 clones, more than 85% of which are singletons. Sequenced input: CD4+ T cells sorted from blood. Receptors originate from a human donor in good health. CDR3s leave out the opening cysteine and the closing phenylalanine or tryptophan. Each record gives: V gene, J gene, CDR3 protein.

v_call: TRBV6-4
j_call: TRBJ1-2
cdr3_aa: ASSDSYGYT

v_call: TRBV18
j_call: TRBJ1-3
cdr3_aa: ASSRDTHKYSSGNTIY

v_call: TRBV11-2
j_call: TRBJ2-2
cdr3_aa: ASRLTSVGTGELF

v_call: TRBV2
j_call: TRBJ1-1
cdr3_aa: ASSLKKARTEAF

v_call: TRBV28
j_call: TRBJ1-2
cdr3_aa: ASSPGQEAYGYT

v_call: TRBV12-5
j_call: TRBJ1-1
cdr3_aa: ASAHLDNTPTMNTEAF

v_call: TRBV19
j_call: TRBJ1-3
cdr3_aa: ASSRQYGSGNTIY

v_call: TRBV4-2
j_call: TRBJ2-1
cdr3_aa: ASSQDLHRPSGRGNEQF

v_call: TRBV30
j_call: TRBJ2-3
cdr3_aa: AWSVGTGVSGRRTDTQY

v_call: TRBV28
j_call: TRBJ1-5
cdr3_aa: ASSSPTGGRFRAPH

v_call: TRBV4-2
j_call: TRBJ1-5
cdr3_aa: ASSQDLGNQPQH

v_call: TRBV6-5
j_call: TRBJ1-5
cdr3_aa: ASSQGFNQPQH

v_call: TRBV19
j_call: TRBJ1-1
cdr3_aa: ASISRGTVAEAF

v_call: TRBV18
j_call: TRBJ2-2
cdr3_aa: ASSPTPPGLAGNTGELF

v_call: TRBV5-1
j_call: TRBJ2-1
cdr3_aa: ASTGLGLAGEEQF

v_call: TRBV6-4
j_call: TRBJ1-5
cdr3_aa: ASSDTGYSNQPQH

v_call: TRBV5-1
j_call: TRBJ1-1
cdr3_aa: ASSLEGGRNTEAF

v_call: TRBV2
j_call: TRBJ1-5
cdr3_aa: ASSEQGRKGQPQH

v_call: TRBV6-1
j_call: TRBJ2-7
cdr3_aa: ASRLDPKTREQY

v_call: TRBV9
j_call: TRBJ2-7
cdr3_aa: ASSVFGTGAYEQY

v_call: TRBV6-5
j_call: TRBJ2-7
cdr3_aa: ASSPGFDTAYEQY

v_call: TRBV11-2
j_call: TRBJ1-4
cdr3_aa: ASSSLWGTNEKLF

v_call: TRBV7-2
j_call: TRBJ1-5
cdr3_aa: ASGTGWSGQPQH

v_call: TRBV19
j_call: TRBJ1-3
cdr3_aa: ASSPNVVGSFAGNTIY

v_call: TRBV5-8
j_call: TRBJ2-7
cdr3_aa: ASSQTGTALYEQY

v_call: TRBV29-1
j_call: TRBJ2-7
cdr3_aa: SVSRGQAYEQY

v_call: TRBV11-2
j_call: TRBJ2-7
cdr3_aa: ASSSKILAGGHYEQY

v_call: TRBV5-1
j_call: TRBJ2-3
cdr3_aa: ASSLSTDTQY

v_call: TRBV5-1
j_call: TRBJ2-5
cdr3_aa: ASSSPTGLETQY

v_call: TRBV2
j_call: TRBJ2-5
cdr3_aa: ASASGDQETQY

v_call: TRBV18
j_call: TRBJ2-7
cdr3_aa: ASSLGLRFYEQY

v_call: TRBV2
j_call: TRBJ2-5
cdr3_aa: ASSYRGDTGTQY

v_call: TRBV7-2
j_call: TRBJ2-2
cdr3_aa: ASSQALNTGELF

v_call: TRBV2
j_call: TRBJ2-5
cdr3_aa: ASSERPEGTQY

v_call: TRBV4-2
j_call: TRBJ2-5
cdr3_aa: ASSQGVAGGPLTETQY

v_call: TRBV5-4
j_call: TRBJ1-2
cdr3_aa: ASPGLGRGLGYT

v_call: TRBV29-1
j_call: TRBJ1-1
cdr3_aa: SVDSGQGFYTEAF

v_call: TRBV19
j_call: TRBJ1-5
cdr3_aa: ASSISKGNQPQH

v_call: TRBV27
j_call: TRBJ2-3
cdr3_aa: ASSSRRITDTQY

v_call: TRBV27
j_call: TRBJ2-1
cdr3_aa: ASGSSGSSYNEQF

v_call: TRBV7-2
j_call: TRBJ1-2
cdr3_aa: ASSLRNQGIIGYT

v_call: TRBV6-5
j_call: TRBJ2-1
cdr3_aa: ASSSTDRPPSNEQF